These T cell receptor beta chains were read from a single sample in a study of cytomegalovirus exposure and HLA in healthy donors. Using immunoSEQ multiplex PCR, the repertoire was profiled, and TCRdb retains in-frame clones only, with some absent. Seen here are approximately 100,000 clones, about 70% observed once, and the top ten hold around 5%. The source material was PBMCs. Receptors were obtained from a woman aged 18-29 years in good health and CMV-seropositive. Both conserved end residues are part of each CDR3. A D gene is named only where the DNA matches it firmly. Clone size is not always given. Where it is, it says once, few, many or a class for expanded clones.

j_gene	d_gene	v_gene	abundance	CDR3nt	CDR3aa
TRBJ2-1	TRBD2	TRBV4-3	-	TGCGCCAGCAGCCAGATAGCGGGCGGAGCCTCCTACAATGAGCAGTTCTTC	CASSQIAGGASYNEQFF
TRBJ1-2	-	TRBV27	-	TGTGCCAGCAGTTCACCCCTCGGGGGCTACACCTTC	CASSSPLGGYTF
TRBJ2-1	TRBD2	TRBV7-2	-	TGTGCCAGCAGCTTTAGCGGGACCTCCTACAATGAGCAGTTCTTC	CASSFSGTSYNEQFF
TRBJ2-3	-	TRBV9	-	TGTGCCAGCAGCGTAGACGGGTTCACAGATACGCAGTATTTT	CASSVDGFTDTQYF
TRBJ1-5	-	TRBV19	-	TGTGCCAGTAGTATATTGGGGGCAGGACCGGCGGCCCAGCATTTT	CASSILGAGPAAQHF
TRBJ2-7	TRBD1	TRBV13	-	TGTGCCAGCAGCTTGGGACAGGGCTACGAGCAGTACTTC	CASSLGQGYEQYF
TRBJ2-1	TRBD2	TRBV4-3	-	TGCGCCAGCAGCGGAGCGGGGTACAATGAGCAGTTCTTC	CASSGAGYNEQFF
TRBJ1-4	TRBD1	TRBV30	-	TGTGCCTGGAGACCGACAGGGGGGGGTGAAAAACTGTTTTTT	CAWRPTGGGEKLFF
TRBJ1-2	-	TRBV4-3	few	TGCGCCAGCAGCCAAGTTACAGGGATCTATGGCTACACCTTC	CASSQVTGIYGYTF
TRBJ2-3	TRBD1	TRBV7-2	-	TGTGCCAGCAGCTCCGGGACAGGAACTTCCACAGATACGCAGTATTTT	CASSSGTGTSTDTQYF